This TCR beta chain was captured in a study of T cells after yellow fever vaccination. MiXCR was run by TCRdb on the 5' RACE reads, yielding one entry per CDR3 protein. The sample consists of just under 600,000 distinct CDR3 sequences, roughly 12% of them appearing once. Trimming cost V 3 bases and J 6 bases, with 14 bases left between them. Germline loops: CDR1 MNHEY, CDR2 SMNVEV (reference sequence). This CDR3 is 14 amino acids long. The TCR was taken from a man aged 25 to 40 who received the YFV17D yellow fever vaccine. The chain links TRBV27 to TRBJ1-1, with D maybe TRBD1 (6 bases). The input for sequencing was PBMCs, taken on the day of the yellow fever booster vaccination. The CDR3 bases are TGTGCCAGCAGTTTTTCGGGGGGCCGCTCTGAAGCTTTCTTT. Protein product: CASSFSGGRSEAFF.